Listed below are T cell receptor beta chains from one sample, sequenced in a study of post-analysis software for immune sequencing data. One entry per CDR3 protein results from TCRdb running MiXCR on the PCR reads. The sample has over 700,000 distinct CDR3 sequences, 30% seen once. What was sequenced was blood. These receptors came from a girl aged 10 to 17 with multiple sclerosis. The CDR3 runs from the conserved cysteine through the conserved F or W. D genes are given only for firm matches. Clone size is shown for a subset of rows, as once, few, many or a class of expanded clone.

D gene,J gene,clone size,V gene,CDR3 DNA,CDR3 protein
-,TRBJ2-3,many,TRBV28,TGTGCCAGCAGTCCGCCTGCAGATACGCAGTATTTT,CASSPPADTQYF
TRBD1,TRBJ2-5,-,TRBV20-1,TGCAGTGCCCACCCGGGACAGGCGGAGACCCAGTACTTC,CSAHPGQAETQYF
-,TRBJ2-5,-,TRBV3-1,TGTGCCAGCAGCCAAGGGATCGACACCCAAGAGACCCAGTACTTC,CASSQGIDTQETQYF
-,TRBJ2-3,few,TRBV4-1,TGCGCCAGCAGCCATAGGGACTCGACTCCCCCTAGGTGGCCGCAGTATTTT,CASSHRDSTPPRWPQYF
TRBD1,TRBJ2-5,few,TRBV27,TGTGCCAGCAGGGTGGACAGGGATAAGACCCAGTACTTC,CASRVDRDKTQYF
TRBD1,TRBJ2-1,many,TRBV12-5,TGTGCCAGCGGACAGGGAAATGAGCAGTTCTTC,CASGQGNEQFF
-,TRBJ2-5,few,TRBV28,TGTGCCAGCAGTTTGGTGGGAAGGCAGTACTTC,CASSLVGRQYF
TRBD1,TRBJ1-2,-,TRBV4-2,TGTGCCAGCAGCCCCCTGGACAGGGAGGGGGGCTACACCTTC,CASSPLDREGGYTF
-,TRBJ2-5,few,TRBV5-1,TGCGCCAGCAGCTTGGTAGCCCTACGAGGCCAAGAGACCCAGTACTTC,CASSLVALRGQETQYF
-,TRBJ2-1,few,TRBV7-9,TGTGCCAGCAGCGAGAGGCAGATCTTAGGGGGCAATGAGCAGTTCTTC,CASSERQILGGNEQFF
TRBD2,TRBJ2-1,-,TRBV2,TGTGCCAGCCGGGGGGGGACTAGCGGTGACAATGAGCAGTGCTTC,CASRGGTSGDNEQCF
TRBD2,TRBJ2-5,few,TRBV20-1,TGCAGTGCTAGAGATGTGAGCGGGGGAAAAGAGACCCAGTACTTC,CSARDVSGGKETQYF
-,TRBJ1-5,-,TRBV20-1,TGCAGTGCTAGAGCCCCGAGGGTTTTGGGCAATCAGCCCCAGCATTTT,CSARAPRVLGNQPQHF
-,TRBJ1-1,-,TRBV28,TGTGCCAGCACCACCGACAGGAGGAACACTGAAGCTTTCTTT,CASTTDRRNTEAFF
-,TRBJ1-5,-,TRBV4-1,TGCGCCAGCAGCCCACAGAGCGGGCTCAATCAGCCCCAGCATTTT,CASSPQSGLNQPQHF
TRBD2,TRBJ2-3,-,TRBV9,TGTGCCAGCAGCGGAATAGCGGGAGTAACAGATACGCAGTATTTT,CASSGIAGVTDTQYF
-,TRBJ1-5,-,TRBV20-1,TGCAGTGCCCCCGTCACTCAGCCCCAGCATTTT,CSAPVTQPQHF
TRBD2,TRBJ2-3,once,TRBV6-2/TRBV6-3,TGTGCCAGCAGTTACCCGACAAAGAAGACTAGCGGCAGCGCAGATACGCAGTATTTT,CASSYPTKKTSGSADTQYF
TRBD1,TRBJ1-2,-,TRBV10-3,TGTGCCATCAGTGAAGCTGACAGGGGTTATGGCTACACCTTC,CAISEADRGYGYTF
-,TRBJ2-5,few,TRBV28,TGTGCCAGCAGTCCTCCAGGGGATCAGGAGACCCAGTACTTC,CASSPPGDQETQYF
-,TRBJ1-2,-,TRBV25-1,TGTGCCAGCAGTGGCGGGGGTGATATTTATGGCTACACCTTC,CASSGGGDIYGYTF
-,TRBJ2-5,-,TRBV12-3/TRBV12-4,TGTGCCAGCAGTCCGGTAGGAGGCGGAGAGACCCAGTACTTC,CASSPVGGGETQYF